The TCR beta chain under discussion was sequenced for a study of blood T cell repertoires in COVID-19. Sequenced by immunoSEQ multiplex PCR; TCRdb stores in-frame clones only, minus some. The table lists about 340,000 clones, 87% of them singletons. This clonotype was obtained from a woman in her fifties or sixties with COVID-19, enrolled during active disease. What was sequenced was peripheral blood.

CDR3 nucleotides: TGCGCCAGCAGCTTGGTGGCTAGCGGGAGGGCCCGGAATGAGCAGTTCTTC. This gives the protein CASSLVASGRARNEQFF. This chain joins TRBV5-1 and TRBJ2-1; TRBD2 matches at 12 bases. The CDR3 runs to 17 residues. Germline-derived CDR1 and CDR2 are SGHRS and YFSETQ. V lost 0 bases and J lost 7; bases outside the gene matches: 8.